Below are 4 T cell receptor beta chains sequenced from a single sample in a study of type 1 regulatory T cells. TCRdb used MiXCR to reprocess the reads, holding one entry per CDR3 protein. The sample carries 88,000 or so distinct CDR3 sequences, roughly 28% recorded once. The material sequenced was CD4+ T cells, either the whole sample or a sorted fraction (not recorded which). All receptors derive from a human donor in good health.

This clonotype was detected a few times. The gene calls are TRBV20-1 and TRBJ2-7; the D is unclear. V was pared by 3 bases and J by 3 bases, with 9 bases between. The CDR3 runs 12 residues. CDR1 is DFQATT and CDR2 is SNEGSKA in the germline V gene (reference sequence). The CDR3 sequence: CSASYTGYEQYF. Here the CDR3 DNA reads TGCAGTGCTAGCTACACCGGCTACGAGCAGTACTTC.

The CDR3 DNA follows: TGTGCCAGCAGCCCATATCTAGCGGGTGGAAACAATGAGCAGTTCTTC. This translates into CASSPYLAGGNNEQFF. V gene TRBV14 combines with J gene TRBJ2-1; 8 positions match TRBD2. The V and J ends lost 4 bases and 5 bases, in that order; junction bases with no gene match: 10. The germline V gene encodes CDR1 SGHDN and CDR2 FVKESK. The CDR3 totals 16 residues. The full variable domain, with the rest looked up from reference TRBV14 and TRBJ2-1, is EAGVTQFPSHSVIEKGQTVTLRCDPISGHDNLYWYRRVMGKEIKFLLHFVKESKQDESGMPNNRFLAERTGGTYSTLKVQPAELEDSGVYFCASSPYLAGGNNEQFFGPGTRLTVL.

The genes are TRBV10-3 and TRBJ2-7, with D perhaps assigned TRBD1 or TRBD2 (5 bases each). The germline V gene encodes CDR1 ENHRY and CDR2 SYGVKD. This CDR3 contains 13 residues. Between the trimmed V and J ends, which lost 5 bases and 2 bases, there was a span of 10 bases. The CDR3 DNA reads TGTGCCATCAGTAGAGGGGAGACCTACGAGCAGTACTTC. It translates to CAISRGETYEQYF.

The rearrangement joins TRBV11-3 to TRBJ1-1; 8 bases agree with TRBD1. The germline V gene encodes CDR1 SGHNT and CDR2 YENEEA. The CDR3 totals 13 residues. Unmatched junction bases numbered 4, after V lost 2 bases and J lost 8 bases. Here the CDR3 reads CASSLSRGQEAFF. CDR3 bases: TGTGCCAGCAGCTTAAGCAGGGGGCAAGAAGCTTTCTTT.